This is a list of T cell receptor beta chains from one sample in a study of post-analysis software for immune sequencing data. Each CDR3 protein gets one entry after TCRdb re-called the PCR reads with MiXCR. The repertoire includes roughly 570,000 distinct CDR3 sequences, less than 40% of them detected once, and approximately 6% sits in the top ten. The sample taken for sequencing was blood. The source is a girl younger than 18 with multiple sclerosis. The CDR3 runs from the conserved cysteine through the conserved F or W. The D gene is left open where the match is weak. Rows may omit the clone size; those that give it use once, few, many or a size class.

abundance	v_gene	d_gene	j_gene	CDR3nt	CDR3aa
few	TRBV11-2	-	TRBJ2-3	TGTGCCAGCAGAAGTAACAGTCCCCTAGGGCGAGATACGCAGTATTTT	CASRSNSPLGRDTQYF
few	TRBV5-6	-	TRBJ2-7	TGTGCCAGCAGCCTTATAAGTTTAGACCCGTACGAGCAGTACTTC	CASSLISLDPYEQYF
few	TRBV7-6	TRBD1	TRBJ2-2	TGTGCCAGCAGCTTCTCCGGGACAGGGGTAGCCGGGGAGCTGTTTTTT	CASSFSGTGVAGELFF
few	TRBV5-1	-	TRBJ2-7	TGCGCCAGCAGCTTGGCCACAGTAGACGAGCAGTACTTC	CASSLATVDEQYF
few	TRBV7-2	-	TRBJ1-1	TGTGCCAGCATTCCGATTGACAGTTTAGCTGAAGCTTTCTTT	CASIPIDSLAEAFF
-	TRBV7-8	TRBD2	TRBJ2-5	TGTGCCAGCAGCCCTGAGGGAGGGGTGCGAGAGACCCAGTACTTC	CASSPEGGVRETQYF
-	TRBV20-1	-	TRBJ2-1	TGCAGTGCTGAGGGAGTAGCGATCTACAATGAGCAGTTCTTC	CSAEGVAIYNEQFF
once	TRBV14	-	TRBJ2-3	TGTGCCAGCAGCCAAAATAAGGGGATAGATACGCAGTATTTT	CASSQNKGIDTQYF
few	TRBV6-1	-	TRBJ2-1	TGTGCCAGCAGTGAAGTTGGTAGCGGCGGTGAGCAGTTCTTC	CASSEVGSGGEQFF
-	TRBV7-2	TRBD1	TRBJ1-6	TGTGCCAACAGCTTAGCGTTGCCGGGACAGGGAGGTAATTCACCCCTCCACTTT	CANSLALPGQGGNSPLHF
-	TRBV12-3/TRBV12-4	TRBD2	TRBJ2-1	TGTGCCAGCAGTTTTAGCGGGGGGGCCAATGAGCAGTTCTTC	CASSFSGGANEQFF
few	TRBV5-1	-	TRBJ2-3	TGCGCCAGCAGCACCGACCCAACTGGCACAGATACGCAGTATTTT	CASSTDPTGTDTQYF
-	TRBV6-5	-	TRBJ2-1	TGTGCCAGCAGTTACACCCCGGGACTCCAGGGCAATGAGCAGTTCTTC	CASSYTPGLQGNEQFF
few	TRBV6-5	TRBD1	TRBJ1-5	TGTGCCAGCAGTCGGACAGGGGGCGCCTTTCAGCCCCAGCATTTT	CASSRTGGAFQPQHF
once	TRBV25-1	-	TRBJ1-4	TGTGCCAGCAGTGAATTGGGGAGTGAAAAACTGTTTTTT	CASSELGSEKLFF
-	TRBV3-1	-	TRBJ2-5	TGTGCCAGCACCCGGGACACGCAAGAGACCCAGTACTTC	CASTRDTQETQYF
-	TRBV27	-	TRBJ2-3	TGTGCCAGCAGTTTACGGCCCCGGGGGCGGGCAGATACGCAGTATTTT	CASSLRPRGRADTQYF
few	TRBV27	-	TRBJ1-2	TGTGCCAGCAGTCAAGACATGGACGATGGCTACACCTTC	CASSQDMDDGYTF
-	TRBV5-5	-	TRBJ1-1	TGTGCCAGCAGCGTGCTCGAGGGTGGCACTGAAGCTTTCTTT	CASSVLEGGTEAFF
few	TRBV28	-	TRBJ2-1	TGTGCCAGCAGTTTAGGGGCAGTAGGCTCCTACAATGAGCAGTTCTTC	CASSLGAVGSYNEQFF
once	TRBV7-9	-	TRBJ1-4	TGTGCCAGCAGCCGGGACCGAGGTTCAACTAATGAAAAACTGTTTTTT	CASSRDRGSTNEKLFF
-	TRBV6-5	TRBD1	TRBJ1-2	TGTGCCAGCAGTTTCTTCGGGGACAGAGCCTTGGAGGGCTACACCTTC	CASSFFGDRALEGYTF
few	TRBV5-1	-	TRBJ2-3	TGCGCCAGCAGCCAGGGACTCTACACAGATACGCAGTATTTT	CASSQGLYTDTQYF
-	TRBV5-1	-	TRBJ2-6	TGCGCCAGCAGCTCTCAGACCTCTGGGGCCAACGTCCTGACTTTC	CASSSQTSGANVLTF
-	TRBV11-2	-	TRBJ2-7	TGTGCCAGCGGGCAGGGGGGCTACGAGCAGTACTTC	CASGQGGYEQYF
-	TRBV20-1	TRBD1	TRBJ2-7	TGCAGTGCTCAGACAGGGGATACCTACGAGCAGTACTTC	CSAQTGDTYEQYF
-	TRBV7-9	-	TRBJ1-2	TGTGCCAGCAGCTTCGGGACGGGGGGCAATGGCTACACCTTC	CASSFGTGGNGYTF
many	TRBV6-1	-	TRBJ1-1	TGTGCCAGCAGTGACCCCGGGACAACTGAAGCTTTCTTT	CASSDPGTTEAFF
many	TRBV4-1	-	TRBJ1-2	TGCGCCAGCAGCCAAGAACGGGCAGCTTGGGGGGGCTACACCTTC	CASSQERAAWGGYTF
few	TRBV6-1	-	TRBJ1-6	TGTGCCAGCAGTGAATGGGGGTCCTATAATTCACCCCTCCACTTT	CASSEWGSYNSPLHF
-	TRBV20-1	-	TRBJ1-1	TGCAGTGCTCATATGGACAGTTTTGAAGCTTTCTTT	CSAHMDSFEAFF
-	TRBV20-1	-	TRBJ2-3	-	CSAGVAGGIGASTDTRYF
-	TRBV20-1	-	TRBJ2-7	TGCAGTGCTAGAGAAGATTCCTACGAGCAGTACTTC	CSAREDSYEQYF
-	TRBV5-5	-	TRBJ1-5	TGTGCCAGCAGCAAAGGACACCAAGATCAGCCCCAGCATTTT	CASSKGHQDQPQHF
-	TRBV18	-	TRBJ1-4	TGTGCCAGCTCACCACTCTCAGGACCTACCGAAAATGAAAAACTGTTTTTT	CASSPLSGPTENEKLFF
-	TRBV18	-	TRBJ1-2	TGTGCCAGCTCACCATGGCTAGGGCCTAACTATGGCTACACCTTC	CASSPWLGPNYGYTF
few	TRBV7-9	-	TRBJ2-1	TGTGCCAGTGTCCCGGGGGACCCAAAGCTCAATGAGCAGTTCTTC	CASVPGDPKLNEQFF
few	TRBV5-1	-	TRBJ2-2	TGCGCCAGCAGCTTTTACGATTCGAACACCGGGGAGCTGTTTTTT	CASSFYDSNTGELFF
-	TRBV29-1	TRBD1	TRBJ1-2	TGCAGCGTTGAAGTGCTAGGGGGCGAAGGCTACACCTTC	CSVEVLGGEGYTF
few	TRBV12-5	-	TRBJ2-1	TGTGCTAGTGGTTTGGTAAGGGGGGTAGAGGTCAATGAGCAGTTCTTC	CASGLVRGVEVNEQFF
-	TRBV9	-	TRBJ2-7	TGTGCCAGCAGCGTAGATGCACTATCCTACGAGCAGTACTTC	CASSVDALSYEQYF
few	TRBV2	-	TRBJ2-5	TGTGCCAGCTTCCCGGCGGGGCAAGAGACCCAGTACTTC	CASFPAGQETQYF
few	TRBV6-1	TRBD1	TRBJ1-6	TGTGCCAGCAGTGGACAGGGGGGTTTTAATTCACCCCTCCACTTT	CASSGQGGFNSPLHF
few	TRBV18	-	TRBJ2-3	TGTGCCAGCTCAAGGAGGATAACGGATACGCAGTATTTT	CASSRRITDTQYF
few	TRBV6-1	-	TRBJ2-7	TGTGCCAGCACCTATGCCAAGGGAAGGCTGGGAGAGCAGTACTTC	CASTYAKGRLGEQYF
-	TRBV3-1	-	TRBJ2-5	TGTGCCAGCAGCCAAATAATAGTGTTGCAGGGGGAGACCCAGTACTTC	CASSQIIVLQGETQYF
-	TRBV20-1	TRBD2	TRBJ2-5	TGCAGTGCTAGAGGCGGCGGGGGGGCCGTAGAGACCCAGTACTTC	CSARGGGGAVETQYF
-	TRBV12-3/TRBV12-4	TRBD2	TRBJ2-1	TGTGCCAGCAGGGGACTAGCGGGCTCCAGCTCCTACAATGAGCAGTTCTTC	CASRGLAGSSSYNEQFF
few	TRBV20-1	-	TRBJ2-5	TGCAGTGCTGTGGGGGACAAAGAGACCCAGTACTTC	CSAVGDKETQYF
-	TRBV12-5	-	TRBJ2-1	TGTGCTAGTGGTTTGGGTTTTCGACCGTTGATCGGTGAGCAGTTCTTC	CASGLGFRPLIGEQFF
-	TRBV3-1	-	TRBJ2-7	TGTGCCAGCAGCCAAGATACCCGGGGGTTCTACGAGCAGTACTTC	CASSQDTRGFYEQYF
-	TRBV6-5	-	TRBJ1-5	TGTGCCAGCAGTTCCGACGACAGCAATCAGCCCCAGCATTTT	CASSSDDSNQPQHF
few	TRBV2	TRBD1	TRBJ2-1	TGTGCCAGCATCCCCGGGACAGGGCGTGTCGGTGAGCAGTTCTTC	CASIPGTGRVGEQFF
-	TRBV29-1	-	TRBJ1-2	TGCAGCGTTGACCCCGGGCGGGGCTATGGCTACACCTTC	CSVDPGRGYGYTF
-	TRBV10-3	-	TRBJ2-7	TGTGCCATCAGTGAGTCTTTACCCTGGGGATACGAGCAGTACTTC	CAISESLPWGYEQYF
-	TRBV24-1	-	TRBJ2-7	TGTGCCACCGGGGGCGGGACGGAGAGCTCCTACGAGCAGTACTTC	CATGGGTESSYEQYF
few	TRBV20-1	TRBD1	TRBJ2-3	TGCAGTGCTGAGACAGGGTACGGCACAGATACGCAGTATTTT	CSAETGYGTDTQYF